The clone carrying this TCR beta chain was detected a few times. CDR3 length equals 13 residues. Germline CDR1 LNHNV, CDR2 YYDKDF (reference sequence). V lost 3 bases, J lost 4 bases, and 9 bases lay in between. The data are from a study of blood T cell repertoires in COVID-19. Individuals aged about 18 to 90 years were recruited from some 26 US areas. How the authors handled the data: Estimated nucleated cell counts came from reference gene primer amplification. The method was immunoSEQ multiplex PCR; TCRdb's version includes in-frame clones alone and lacks a portion of them. V and J calls plus clone size are reproduced from that table; the DNA served to infer D and trimming. Of more than 150,000 clones listed, 82% are singletons.

The chain employs TRBV15 and TRBJ1-2; no firm D call. The source of this sequence is a man in his forties or fifties who had recovered from COVID-19. The sample consisted of PBMCs or T cells enriched from blood (not recorded which). The CDR3 nucleotides read TGTGCCACCAGCAGGGACTCGAGCTATGGCTACACCTTC. Residues: CATSRDSSYGYTF.